This TCR beta chain was recovered during a study of blood T cell repertoires in COVID-19. Repertoires were generated with immunoSEQ multiplex PCR, while TCRdb's copy carries only in-frame clones and drops some. The sample consists of approximately 250,000 clones, 75% to 90% of them appearing once. The CDR3 is made up of 11 amino acids. V was clipped by 1 base and J by 11 bases, with 9 bases between them. Looked up from germline, CDR1 is SGHTS and CDR2 is YDEGEE. The sequence came from a woman in her thirties or forties who had been exposed to COVID-19. This chain uses TRBV5-8 with TRBJ1-1; D remains ambiguous. The material sequenced was PBMCs or T cells enriched from blood (not recorded which). The CDR3 DNA follows: TGTGCCAGCAGCTTGTCACCGGTCGCTTTCTTT. This translates into CASSLSPVAFF.